Listed here is a single T cell receptor (beta chain). Its binding antigen is unknown. Base quality data are lacking; no much larger clone is found one base away. The hyperthyroidism patients were between 18 and 65 years old and newly diagnosed, with a disease duration of less than 2 months. The study excluded patients with uncontrolled infections, other autoimmune diseases, pregnancy or lactation. Diagnoses were established on the basis of clinical symptoms, serum thyroxine and TRAb, thyroid ultrasound, and orbital computed tomography. Blood from progressor patients was drawn when they were first diagnosed with hyperthyroidism, before any ophthalmopathy symptoms appeared. PBMCs were separated from roughly 10 ml of fresh peripheral blood using Ficoll-Paque density gradient centrifugation. Progressor patients were initially diagnosed with Graves' hyperthyroidism and developed ophthalmopathy during follow-up. Total RNA was extracted with Trizol reagent, and quality was checked on an Agilent 2100 Bioanalyzer.

These data are taken from a study of T cells in Graves' hyperthyroidism and ophthalmopathy (dated by TCRdb to about 2019). For context, the study as a whole: Peripheral blood samples were taken at initial diagnosis, before any treatment was given. The 100 or so discovery patients were divided at random into training and test sets in a 7:3 ratio. Whether ophthalmopathy could be predicted prospectively was tested in an independent validation cohort made up of about 18 hyperthyroidism patients plus 17 patients who later progressed to ophthalmopathy. TCR Vbeta CDR3 sequencing of 120 to 150 peripheral blood samples (roughly 41 ophthalmopathy, under 80 hyperthyroidism and roughly 17 progressor patients) is reported in the paper. TCR V-J signatures able to tell the groups apart were searched for in a discovery cohort of 90 to 100 patients, of whom 43 had Graves' ophthalmopathy and 55 to 65 had stable Graves' hyperthyroidism. Once sampling was done, hyperthyroidism patients were given methimazole at a starting dose of 30 mg daily, whereas ophthalmopathy patients were given high-dose intravenous methylprednisolone. The study also compared thyroid tissue and blood T-cell repertoires from several Graves' hyperthyroidism patients. The full study reports these points: Most expanded thyroid clonotypes (frequency above 0.001) were also detected in blood, suggesting blood repertoires may reflect thyroid immune responses. Sample size was not statistically predetermined, and blinding of investigators to group allocation was not performed. A 13 V-J signature model separated ophthalmopathy from stable hyperthyroidism, with about 88% sensitivity and 81.08% specificity in cross-validation and 80%/75% in testing. In validation, progression to ophthalmopathy was predicted by the model with approximately 67% sensitivity and 72.22% specificity, a median of roughly six months before onset.

The cysteine opens and the phenylalanine closes a CDR3 of 15 amino acids. The kept DNA is CDR3 alone, 45 bases in frame from the first base. V lost 1 base and J lost 2 bases; the stretch between them is 11 bases long. The TCR beta CDR3 regions were amplified from RNA transcripts. For the first round of RT-PCR on the TCR CDR3, the HTBI primer set was used together with the Qiagen OneStep RT-PCR kit. Libraries were constructed in a second round of multiplex PCR, after which size selection and purification were performed. Sequencing of the libraries was done on an Illumina HiSeq2000 using paired-end 100 bp reads. Per the source publication's procedure: SOAPnuke was used to process the raw data, throwing out any read that contained adapters or uncalled bases, had a mean Phred below 15, or lacked an exact constant-primer or identifier match. COPE v1.2.5 was used to merge high-quality paired reads, and clonotypes were defined as unique nucleotide sequences. MiTCR v1.1 was used to align clonotypes to the IMGT TRBV, TRBD and TRBJ reference segments. The analysis was restricted to V-J combinations with a frequency above 0.0001, which together covered just over 99% of the repertoires. The TCS score was defined as the ratio of F50 (clonal expansion) to E x V (chaos), calculated using BLOSUM62-based TCRdist between CDR3 peptides within each V-J. Welch's t-statistics and random forest reduced fewer than 600 V-J features to around 14, which were used in a naive Bayes classifier (R e1071). The public reads were run again by TCRdb, first through fastp at Q25 and then through MiXCR, and only productive beta chains were kept. Each CDR3 protein gets just one entry, which takes the most common genes and DNA from the rows behind it. TCRdb, not the original authors, processed these V and J calls. In all, the sample holds about 770,000 distinct CDR3 sequences, and 18% of those were seen once. Around 17% of the sample belongs to the ten largest clones.

The chain joins TRBV12-3 or TRBV12-4 to TRBJ1-2; the D gene identity is not certain. The source is a woman aged 45-59 years with Graves' hyperthyroidism that later progressed to Graves' ophthalmopathy. Sequencing input: blood. For the CDR3, the sequence is CASSLGSAYNYGYTF. Here is the DNA: TGTGCCAGCAGTTTAGGTTCAGCGTACAACTATGGCTACACCTTC.